A single sample gave rise to the 26 T cell receptor beta chains below, sequenced in a study of cytomegalovirus exposure and HLA in healthy donors (dated by TCRdb to about 2017). Library prep was done by the immunoSEQ multiplex PCR assay. Imported from immuneACCESS, the table was reduced by TCRdb to in-frame sequences with V and J called. These copies leave out some clones; in studies compared against another copy, an unresolved V gene accounts for under half, and the cause of the remainder is not known. The sample table shows about 140,000 clones, and 80% to 90% are seen once. The ten largest clones add up to over 1.3% of the sample. Input material: PBMCs. These receptors were obtained from a woman under 40 in good health and CMV-seronegative.

This clone showed up just once. The chain has TRBV4-1 and TRBJ2-2; D not certain. Between the trimmed V and J ends, which lost 2 bases and 6 bases, there was a span of 13 bases. The CDR3 is 15 residues long. From germline, CDR1 is MGHRA and CDR2 YSYEKL. CDR3 sequence (DNA): TGCGCCAGCAGCCAACCCCCGAAATGGCCCGGGGAGCTGTTTTTT. This gives the protein CASSQPPKWPGELFF.

J is TRBJ1-4 and V is TRBV19; 9 nucleotides match TRBD1. The trim removed 4 bases at V and 3 bases at J, leaving 9 bases unmatched. The CDR3 is made up of 17 amino acids. Per germline, CDR1 LNHDA and CDR2 SQIVND (reference sequence). In DNA form, the CDR3 reads TGTGCCAGTAGTACGCGACCGGGACAGGGACCTAATGAAAAACTGTTTTTT. Its translation: CASSTRPGQGPNEKLFF.

The chain joins TRBV27 to TRBJ2-1, with 8 bases matching TRBD2. V gave up 4 bases and J gave up 7 bases; unmatched junction bases: 15. CDR1 and CDR2 from the germline V gene are MNHEY and SMNVEV (reference sequence). This CDR3 contains 17 residues. The CDR3 DNA reads as TGTGCCAGCAGTTGGCGCGGAAGCGGGGGTCCTGGAAATGAGCAGTTCTTC. Its translation is CASSWRGSGGPGNEQFF.

J is TRBJ1-1 and V is TRBV7-9, with TRBD1 matching 11 bases. This CDR3 spans 14 amino acids. Germline-derived CDR1 and CDR2 are SEHNR and FQNEAQ (reference sequence). V shed 5 bases and J 3 bases; nucleotides not matched to a gene: 2. In nucleotides, the CDR3 is TGTGCCAGCAGCCAGGGACAGGGGGACACTGAAGCTTTCTTT. Its protein product is CASSQGQGDTEAFF.

The chain joins TRBV14 to TRBJ2-1; D remains unclear. This CDR3 spans 17 amino acids. Germline CDR1 reads SGHDN; CDR2 reads FVKESK. Trimming pared 1 base from V and 2 bases from J, leaving 15 bases between. This chain's CDR3 is CASSQGSLRSAYNEQFF. Here the CDR3 DNA reads TGTGCCAGCAGCCAAGGGAGCTTGCGGTCCGCCTACAATGAGCAGTTCTTC.

This chain joins TRBV10-1 and TRBJ1-1, with 8 bases identical to TRBD1. Germline CDR1 and CDR2: WNHNN and SYGVQD (reference sequence). This CDR3 comprises 13 residues. V shed 4 bases, J shed 5 bases, and the junction held 3 bases outside the gene matches. The CDR3 nucleotides are TGCGCCAGCAGTGGACAGGGGCGAACTGAAGCTTTCTTT. Its translation: CASSGQGRTEAFF.

V is TRBV7-8 and J is TRBJ1-2; D is unresolved. Trimming stripped 3 bases from V and 0 bases from J, with 17 bases between. The germline V gene has CDR1 SGHVS and CDR2 FQNEAQ. The CDR3 runs to 17 residues. CDR3 protein: CASSFQALRPTNYGYTF. CDR3 DNA: TGTGCCAGCAGCTTTCAGGCTCTTAGGCCCACTAACTATGGCTACACCTTC.

The chain is built from TRBV7-9 and TRBJ1-2; 9 bases are shared with TRBD1. This CDR3 spans 18 amino acids. The V gene end was trimmed by 2 bases and the J gene end by 1 base; junction bases not matched to a gene: 11. Germline loops: CDR1 SEHNR, CDR2 FQNEAQ (reference sequence). This chain's CDR3 is CASSLSRPGTGINYGYTF. The CDR3 DNA reads as TGTGCCAGCAGCTTATCTAGACCCGGGACAGGGATTAACTATGGCTACACCTTC.

The chain recombines TRBV7-2 with TRBJ2-5; D unclear. Between the trimmed V and J ends, which lost 5 bases and 6 bases, there was a span of 16 bases. The CDR3 extends over 14 amino acids. The V gene's germline CDR1 is SGHTA and CDR2 FQGNSA. CDR3 residues: CASSPNPPTKTQYF. The CDR3 coding sequence is TGTGCCAGCAGCCCCAACCCCCCCACAAAGACCCAGTACTTC.

The chain employs TRBV4-1 and TRBJ1-1, with no clear D. The V end was cut by 4 bases, the J end by 4 bases, with 10 bases between. CDR1 and CDR2 (germline): MGHRA, YSYEKL. There are 13 residues in the CDR3. CDR3 in amino acids: CASSPRRTTEAFF. As DNA, the CDR3 is TGCGCCAGCAGCCCCCGGAGAACCACTGAAGCTTTCTTT.

CDR3 DNA sequence: TGTGCCAGCAGTGACCGGGACAGGGTCGAAGAGACCCAGTACTTC. Encoded protein: CASSDRDRVEETQYF. The chain has TRBV7-9 and TRBJ2-5, with TRBD1 matching over 9 bases. Germline CDR1 is SEHNR and CDR2 is FQNEAQ (reference sequence). Unmatched junction bases numbered 8, after V lost 6 bases and J lost 3 bases. This CDR3 comprises 15 residues.

The chain carries TRBV11-2 and TRBJ2-1, with 14 bases that match TRBD2. Germline loops: CDR1 SGHAT, CDR2 FQNNGV. This CDR3 comprises 18 residues. Trimming removed 4 bases from V and 8 bases from J; junction bases left unmatched: 13. This CDR3 reads CASSSGTLTSGGADEQFF. CDR3 nucleotides: TGTGCCAGCAGCTCCGGGACATTGACTAGCGGGGGGGCGGATGAGCAGTTCTTC.

This chain joins TRBV28 and TRBJ1-5; weak D call: TRBD1 (6 bases). The V gene lost 2 bases and the J gene lost 0 bases, with 14 bases spanning the gap. This CDR3 spans 17 amino acids. Germline values: CDR1 MDHEN, CDR2 SYDVKM. CDR3 bases: TGTGCCAGCAGTTTAGGGGGACACTCCTATAGCAATCAGCCCCAGCATTTT. The encoded protein is CASSLGGHSYSNQPQHF.

V and J are TRBV5-1 and TRBJ2-1; 7 bases align to TRBD1. The CDR3 has 18 residues. V trimming: 0 bases; J trimming: 4 bases; junction bases outside the gene matches: 13. The germline V gene encodes CDR1 SGHRS and CDR2 YFSETQ. The CDR3 spells CASSLDRVRQGSYNEQFF. The CDR3 DNA follows: TGCGCCAGCAGCTTGGACCGCGTACGACAGGGCTCATACAATGAGCAGTTCTTC.

The genes are TRBV5-4 and TRBJ1-2; D gene ambiguous. CDR1 SGHNT and CDR2 YYREEE come from the germline V gene (reference sequence). V shed 4 bases and J shed 1 base, with 8 bases lying between them. The CDR3 contains 13 residues. The CDR3 loop is CASSGAFNYGYTF. In DNA, the CDR3 is TGTGCCAGCAGCGGAGCTTTTAACTATGGCTACACCTTC.

V gene TRBV29-1 combines with J gene TRBJ1-2; 7 bases agree with TRBD1. The CDR3 loop spans 17 amino acids. V dropped 7 bases and J dropped 8; count of bases not matched to a gene: 25. CDR1 is SQVTM, CDR2 ANQGSEA, per germline. The CDR3 sequence is CSDKRRYRGRGIWGYTF. CDR3 in DNA: TGCAGCGATAAAAGACGATACAGGGGAAGAGGTATTTGGGGCTACACCTTC. Complete variable domain (other parts from reference TRBV29-1 and TRBJ1-2): SAVISQKPSRDICQRGTSLTIQCQVDSQVTMMFWYRQQPGQSLTLIATANQGSEATYESGFVIDKFPISRPNLTFSTLTVSNMSPEDSSIYLCSDKRRYRGRGIWGYTFGSGTRLTVV.

The chain employs TRBV30 and TRBJ1-3; D is possibly TRBD1 (5 bases). V was pared by 6 bases and J by 9 bases, with 21 bases between. The germline CDR1 and CDR2 sequences are GTSNPN and SVGIG (reference sequence). The CDR3 covers 14 residues. The DNA for the CDR3 is TGTGCCTGTAGCGGAGTCGTCAGGAGGGGCACCATATATTTT. As protein: CACSGVVRRGTIYF.

The CDR3 here is CATRSQANQPQHF. The CDR3 bases are TGTGCCACCAGATCACAGGCGAATCAGCCCCAGCATTTT. The chain couples TRBV2 to TRBJ1-5; perhaps TRBD1 as D (5 bases). V lost 10 bases and J 4 bases, leaving 14 bases between the germline ends. CDR1 and CDR2 (germline): SNHLY, FYNNEI. The CDR3 has 13 amino acids.

The genes are TRBV6-1 and TRBJ2-7, with TRBD2 matching 7 bases. This CDR3 has 14 amino acids. Germline-derived CDR1 and CDR2 are MNHNS and SASEGT. The V segment lost 3 bases and the J segment 7 bases; nucleotides outside the gene matches: 9. This CDR3 is CASSEETSFGEQYF. The DNA of the CDR3 is TGTGCCAGCAGTGAGGAGACTAGCTTTGGGGAGCAGTACTTC.

The rearrangement uses TRBV7-3 and TRBJ2-5; tentative D call: TRBD2 (6 bases). Trimming cost V 5 bases and J 1 base, with 8 bases left between them. Per the germline V gene, CDR1 is SGHTA and CDR2 is FQGTGA. The CDR3 runs to 13 residues. In nucleotides, the CDR3 is TGTGCCAGCAGCAGGGACTTCCAAGAGACCCAGTACTTC. Its translation is CASSRDFQETQYF. The full variable domain, completed using reference TRBV7-3 and TRBJ2-5, is GAGVSQTPSNKVTEKGKYVELRCDPISGHTALYWYRQSLGQGPEFLIYFQGTGAADDSGLPNDRFFAVRPEGSVSTLKIQRTERGDSAVYLCASSRDFQETQYFGPGTRLLVL.

The V call is TRBV9, the J call TRBJ2-3, with D possibly being TRBD2 (5 bases). Trimming stripped 4 bases from V and 4 bases from J, with 16 bases between. In germline, CDR1 is SGDLS, CDR2 YYNGEE. There are 15 residues in the CDR3. The CDR3 protein is CASSPRFGSADTQYF. CDR3 bases: TGTGCCAGCAGCCCACGTTTTGGGAGCGCAGATACGCAGTATTTT.

The chain combines TRBV19 with TRBJ2-4, with TRBD1 identical over 8 bases. The CDR3 contains 15 residues. V lost 5 bases and J lost 3; bases outside the gene matches: 6. Per germline, CDR1 LNHDA and CDR2 SQIVND (reference sequence). CDR3 in amino acids: CASSLMTGDKNIQYF. The CDR3 DNA reads as TGTGCCAGTAGTCTTATGACAGGGGACAAAAACATTCAGTACTTC.

The V gene is TRBV27, the J gene TRBJ1-1, with 7 positions matching TRBD1. Germline V gene lookup returns CDR1 MNHEY and CDR2 SMNVEV (reference sequence). Germline trimming cut 5 bases from V and 4 bases from J; bases unmatched to any gene: 16. The CDR3 is 17 residues long. CDR3 bases: TGTGCCAGCAGTCCCCGGGACAGTTTATCTTTTGGCACTGAAGCTTTCTTT. It encodes CASSPRDSLSFGTEAFF.

The V call is TRBV5-1, the J call TRBJ2-1, with 8 bases identical to TRBD1. Germline assignment: CDR1 SGHRS and CDR2 YFSETQ. V lost 0 bases and J lost 9; bases outside the gene matches: 8. The CDR3 spans 15 residues. CDR3 DNA: TGCGCCAGCAGCTTGGGACAGGGGTCCACCCCTGAGCAGTTCTTC. Encoded protein: CASSLGQGSTPEQFF. The variable domain in full, with the rest retrieved from reference TRBV5-1 and TRBJ2-1, is KAGVTQTPRYLIKTRGQQVTLSCSPISGHRSVSWYQQTPGQGLQFLFEYFSETQRNKGNFPGRFSGRQFSNSRSEMNVSTLELGDSALYLCASSLGQGSTPEQFFGPGTRLTVL.

The chain couples TRBV7-6 to TRBJ2-3; 7 bases align to TRBD1. CDR3 length: 15 residues. The germline gives CDR1 SGHVS, CDR2 FNYEAQ. Unmatched junction bases numbered 6, after V lost 5 bases and J lost 1 base. The CDR3 loop reads CASSANRGRTDTQYF. Here the CDR3 DNA reads TGTGCCAGCAGCGCCAACAGGGGCCGCACAGATACGCAGTATTTT.

This rearrangement joins TRBV6-5 to TRBJ1-4; 10 bases line up with TRBD1. Germline CDR1 reads MNHEY; CDR2 reads SVGAGI. Trimming removed 5 bases from V and 8 bases from J; junction bases left unmatched: 5. CDR3 length equals 14 residues. The CDR3 nucleotides read TGTGCCAGCAGTGCCCGGGACAGGGGCGAAAAACTGTTTTTT. Translating it yields CASSARDRGEKLFF.